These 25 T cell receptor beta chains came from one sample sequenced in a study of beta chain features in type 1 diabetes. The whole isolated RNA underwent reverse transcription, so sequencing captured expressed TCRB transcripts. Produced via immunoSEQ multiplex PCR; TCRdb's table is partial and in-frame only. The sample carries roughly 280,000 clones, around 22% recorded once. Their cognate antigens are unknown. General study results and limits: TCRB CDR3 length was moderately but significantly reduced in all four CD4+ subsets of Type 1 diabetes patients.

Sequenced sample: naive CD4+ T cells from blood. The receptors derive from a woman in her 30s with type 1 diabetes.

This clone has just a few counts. CDR3 sequence: CASREGQNSNQPQHF. The CDR3 DNA reads TGCGCCAGCAGGGAGGGACAGAATAGCAATCAGCCCCAGCATTTT. This chain joins TRBV4-1 and TRBJ1-5; 7 positions agree with TRBD1. CDR1 is MGHRA and CDR2 is YSYEKL in the germline V gene. The CDR3 contains 15 residues. J was trimmed by 0 bases and V by 6 bases; bases with no gene match: 5.

The CDR3 protein is CASSDYPNGGQPQHF. The CDR3 DNA follows: TGTGCCAGCAGTGACTATCCGAACGGGGGTCAGCCCCAGCATTTT. The V call is TRBV2, the J call TRBJ1-5, with a possible D match to TRBD1 (5 bases). Germline CDR1 and CDR2: SNHLY and FYNNEI. CDR3 size: 15 residues. V was trimmed by 3 bases and J by 6 bases, leaving 15 bases between them.

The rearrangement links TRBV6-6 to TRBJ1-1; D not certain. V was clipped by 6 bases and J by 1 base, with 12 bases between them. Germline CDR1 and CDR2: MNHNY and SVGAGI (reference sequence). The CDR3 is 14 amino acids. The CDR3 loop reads CASSPLAQNTEAFF. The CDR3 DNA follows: TGTGCCAGCAGCCCCTTGGCACAGAACACTGAAGCTTTCTTT.

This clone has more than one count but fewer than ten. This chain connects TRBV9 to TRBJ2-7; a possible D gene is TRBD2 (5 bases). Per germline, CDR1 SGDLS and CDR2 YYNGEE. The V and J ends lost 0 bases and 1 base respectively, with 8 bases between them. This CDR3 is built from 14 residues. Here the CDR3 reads CASSVGAGSYEQYF. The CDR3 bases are TGTGCCAGCAGCGTAGGGGCGGGTTCCTACGAGCAGTACTTC.

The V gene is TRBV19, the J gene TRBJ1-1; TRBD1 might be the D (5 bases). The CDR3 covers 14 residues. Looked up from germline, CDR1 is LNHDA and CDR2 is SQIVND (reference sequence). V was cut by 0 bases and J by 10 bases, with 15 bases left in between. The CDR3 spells CASSIDRGAGGAFF. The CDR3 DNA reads TGTGCCAGTAGTATAGATCGGGGCGCCGGGGGAGCTTTCTTT.

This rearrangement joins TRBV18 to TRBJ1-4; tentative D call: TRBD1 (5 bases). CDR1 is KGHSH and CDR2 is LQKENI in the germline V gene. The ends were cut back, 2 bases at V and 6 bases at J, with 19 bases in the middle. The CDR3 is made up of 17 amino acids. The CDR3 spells CASSPYRQGLQDEKLFF. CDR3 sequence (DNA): TGTGCCAGCTCACCATATCGTCAGGGCTTACAGGATGAAAAACTGTTTTTT.

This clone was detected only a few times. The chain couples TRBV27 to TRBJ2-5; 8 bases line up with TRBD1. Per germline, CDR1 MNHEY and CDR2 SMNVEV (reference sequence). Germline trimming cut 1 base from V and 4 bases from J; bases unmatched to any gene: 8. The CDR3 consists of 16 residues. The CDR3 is CASSLFRQGAIETQYF. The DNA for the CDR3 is TGTGCCAGCAGTTTATTCCGGCAGGGGGCCATAGAGACCCAGTACTTC.

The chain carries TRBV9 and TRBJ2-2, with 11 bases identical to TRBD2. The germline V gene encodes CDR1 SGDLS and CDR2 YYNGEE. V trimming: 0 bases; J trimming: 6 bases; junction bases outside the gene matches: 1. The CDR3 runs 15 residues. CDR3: CASSVVAGGAGELFF. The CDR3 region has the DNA TGTGCCAGCAGCGTAGTAGCGGGAGGGGCCGGGGAGCTGTTTTTT.

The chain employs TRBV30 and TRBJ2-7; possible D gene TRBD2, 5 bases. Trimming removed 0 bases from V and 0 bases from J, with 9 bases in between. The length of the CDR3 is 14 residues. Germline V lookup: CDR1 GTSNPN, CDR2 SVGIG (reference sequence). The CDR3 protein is CAWSVGGLSYEQYF. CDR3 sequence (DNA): TGTGCCTGGAGTGTGGGCGGACTCTCCTACGAGCAGTACTTC.

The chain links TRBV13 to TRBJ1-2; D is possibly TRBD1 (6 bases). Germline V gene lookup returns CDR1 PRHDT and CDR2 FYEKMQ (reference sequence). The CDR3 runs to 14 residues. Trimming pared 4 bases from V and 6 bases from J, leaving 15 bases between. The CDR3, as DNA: TGTGCCAGCAGCTCCTTATCAGGGGACAATGGCTACACCTTC. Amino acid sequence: CASSSLSGDNGYTF.

CDR3 in amino acids: CSVIRPNYGYTF. Written as DNA, the CDR3 is TGCAGCGTTATTCGTCCTAACTATGGCTACACCTTC. The chain combines TRBV29-1 with TRBJ1-2, with unresolved D. Germline loops: CDR1 SQVTM, CDR2 ANQGSEA. V was cut by 5 bases and J by 0 bases, with 7 bases left in between. This CDR3 has 12 amino acids.

Here the CDR3 DNA reads TGCGCCAGCAACCCGACAGCTAGCAATCAGCCCCAGCATTTT. Translation: CASNPTASNQPQHF. The chain is built from TRBV4-1 and TRBJ1-5, with a weak D call TRBD1 (5 bases). Trimming took 7 bases from V and 0 from J, leaving 10 bases between them. CDR1 is MGHRA and CDR2 is YSYEKL in the germline V gene. The CDR3 covers 14 residues.

The CDR3: CASSQEVERETQYF. The CDR3 DNA sequence: TGCGCCAGCAGCCAAGAAGTTGAGAGGGAGACCCAGTACTTC. The rearrangement links TRBV4-1 to TRBJ2-5; D gene unclear. The length of the CDR3 is 14 residues. Trimming removed 0 bases at V and 5 bases at J, with 10 bases between. CDR1 is MGHRA, CDR2 YSYEKL, per germline.

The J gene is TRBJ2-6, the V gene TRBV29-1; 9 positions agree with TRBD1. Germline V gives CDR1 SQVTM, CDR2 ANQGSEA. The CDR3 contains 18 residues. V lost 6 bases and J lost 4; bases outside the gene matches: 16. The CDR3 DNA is TGCAGCGTCGCAGGGACAGGGATTAGTTCTGTCGGGGCCAACGTCCTGACTTTC. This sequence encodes CSVAGTGISSVGANVLTF.

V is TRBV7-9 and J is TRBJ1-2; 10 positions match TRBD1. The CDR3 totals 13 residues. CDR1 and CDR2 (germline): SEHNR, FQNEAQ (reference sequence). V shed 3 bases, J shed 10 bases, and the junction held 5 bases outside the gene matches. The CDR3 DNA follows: TGTGCCAGCAGCTTCGGACAGGGGGACTACTACACCTTC. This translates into CASSFGQGDYYTF.

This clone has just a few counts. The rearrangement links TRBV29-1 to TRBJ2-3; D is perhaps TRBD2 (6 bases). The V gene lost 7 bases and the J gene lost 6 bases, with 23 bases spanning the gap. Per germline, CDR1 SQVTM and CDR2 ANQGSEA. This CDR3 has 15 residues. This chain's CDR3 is CSAAPAGYFGDTQYF. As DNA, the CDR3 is TGCAGCGCTGCCCCGGCGGGATATTTCGGGGATACGCAGTATTTT.

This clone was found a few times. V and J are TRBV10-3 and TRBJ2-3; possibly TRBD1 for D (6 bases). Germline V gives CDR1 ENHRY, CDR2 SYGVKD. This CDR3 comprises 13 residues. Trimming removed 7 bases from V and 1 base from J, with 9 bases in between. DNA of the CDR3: TGTGCCATCACCAGGACAGGCACAGATACGCAGTATTTT. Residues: CAITRTGTDTQYF.

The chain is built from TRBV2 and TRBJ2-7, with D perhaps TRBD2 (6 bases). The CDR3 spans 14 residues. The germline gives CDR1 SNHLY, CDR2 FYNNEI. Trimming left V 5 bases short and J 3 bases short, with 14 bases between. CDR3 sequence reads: CASSPLPGGYEQYF. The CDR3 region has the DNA TGTGCCAGCAGTCCCCTCCCCGGGGGCTACGAGCAGTACTTC.

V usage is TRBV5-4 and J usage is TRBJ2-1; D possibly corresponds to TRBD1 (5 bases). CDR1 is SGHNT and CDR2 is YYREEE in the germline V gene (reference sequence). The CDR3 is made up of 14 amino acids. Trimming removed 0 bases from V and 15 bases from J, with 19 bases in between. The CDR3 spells CASSLEGREPHGFF. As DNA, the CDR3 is TGTGCCAGCAGCTTGGAGGGCAGGGAACCCCACGGGTTCTTC.

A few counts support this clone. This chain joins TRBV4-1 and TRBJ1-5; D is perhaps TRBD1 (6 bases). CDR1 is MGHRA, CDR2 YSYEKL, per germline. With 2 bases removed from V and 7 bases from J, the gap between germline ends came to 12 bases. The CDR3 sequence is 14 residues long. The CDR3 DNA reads TGCGCCAGCAGCCAAACAGGGTTAAGGCAGCCCCAGCATTTT. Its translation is CASSQTGLRQPQHF.

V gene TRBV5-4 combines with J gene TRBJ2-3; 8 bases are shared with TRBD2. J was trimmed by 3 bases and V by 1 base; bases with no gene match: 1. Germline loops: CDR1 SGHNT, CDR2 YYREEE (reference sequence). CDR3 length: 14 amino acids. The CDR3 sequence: CASSLPSGTDTQYF. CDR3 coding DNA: TGTGCCAGCAGCTTGCCTAGCGGGACAGATACGCAGTATTTT.

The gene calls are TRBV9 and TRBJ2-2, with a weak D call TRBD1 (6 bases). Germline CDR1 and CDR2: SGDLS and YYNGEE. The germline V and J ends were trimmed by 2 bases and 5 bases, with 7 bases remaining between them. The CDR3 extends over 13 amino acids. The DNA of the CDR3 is TGTGCCAGCAGCGTTACAGGGACCGGGGAGCTGTTTTTT. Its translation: CASSVTGTGELFF.

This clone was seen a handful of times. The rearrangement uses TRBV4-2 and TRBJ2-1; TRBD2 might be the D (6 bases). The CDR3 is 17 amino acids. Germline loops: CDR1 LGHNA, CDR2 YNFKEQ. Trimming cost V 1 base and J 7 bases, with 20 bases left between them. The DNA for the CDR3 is TGTGCCAGCAGCCAAGCGTCAGGACCCCAGACTAGGAATGAGCAGTTCTTC. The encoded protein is CASSQASGPQTRNEQFF.

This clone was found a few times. This CDR3 reads CAWSVALTGYTF. CDR3 in DNA: TGTGCCTGGAGTGTAGCGCTTACCGGCTACACCTTC. V and J are TRBV30 and TRBJ1-2; no reliable D call. V dropped 0 bases and J dropped 8 bases, with 10 bases sitting between them. Germline CDR1 and CDR2: GTSNPN and SVGIG (reference sequence). CDR3 length equals 12 residues.

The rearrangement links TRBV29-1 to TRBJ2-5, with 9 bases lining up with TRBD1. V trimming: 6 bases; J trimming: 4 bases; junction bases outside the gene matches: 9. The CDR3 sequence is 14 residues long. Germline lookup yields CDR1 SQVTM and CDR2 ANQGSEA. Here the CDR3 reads CSVGGQGRGETQYF. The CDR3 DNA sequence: TGCAGCGTGGGGGGACAGGGTAGGGGAGAGACCCAGTACTTC.